Described below is a single T cell receptor beta chain sequence and its context. The sample is drawn from a study of blood T cell repertoires in COVID-19. Study at large: Specimens from acute and convalescent COVID-19 originated in the United States, Italy and Spain. The analysed material was cDNA or gDNA that came from T cells, B-cell-depleted T cells, or PBMCs.

Seattle cases were enrolled at active infection and followed longitudinally. Germline V gene sequence: CDR1 LNHDA, CDR2 SQIVND (reference sequence). The CDR3 runs to 17 residues. Trimming removed 4 bases from V and 0 bases from J, with 16 bases in between. Original processing methods: Researchers report that nucleated cell counts were estimated from reference gene primer amplification. Clones were read by immunoSEQ multiplex PCR, and TCRdb kept only the in-frame ones, dropping some. The DNA was the basis for D and trimming; V, J and clone size are from that table. The sample lists around 300,000 clones; 65% to 90% were seen once.

V usage is TRBV19 and J usage is TRBJ1-3; D call uncertain. The sample was peripheral blood. This receptor was taken from a woman aged 70-85 years with COVID-19, enrolled during active disease. CDR3 in DNA: TGTGCCAGTAGTAGGTCCTATGGAGTCTACTCTGGAAACACCATATATTTT. This encodes CASSRSYGVYSGNTIYF.